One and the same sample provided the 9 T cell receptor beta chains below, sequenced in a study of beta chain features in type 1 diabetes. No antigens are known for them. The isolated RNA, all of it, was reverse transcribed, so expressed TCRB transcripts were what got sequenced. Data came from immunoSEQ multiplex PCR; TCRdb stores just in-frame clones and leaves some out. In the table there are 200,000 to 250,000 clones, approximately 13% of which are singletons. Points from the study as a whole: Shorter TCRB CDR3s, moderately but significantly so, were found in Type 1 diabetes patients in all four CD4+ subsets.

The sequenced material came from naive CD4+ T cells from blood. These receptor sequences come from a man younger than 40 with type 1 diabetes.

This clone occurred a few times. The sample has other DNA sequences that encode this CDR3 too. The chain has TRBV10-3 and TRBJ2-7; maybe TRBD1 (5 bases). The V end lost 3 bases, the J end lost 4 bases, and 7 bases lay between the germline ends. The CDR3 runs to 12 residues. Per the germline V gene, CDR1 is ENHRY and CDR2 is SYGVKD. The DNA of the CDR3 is TGTGCCATCAGTGACAGGGCATACGAGCAGTACTTC. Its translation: CAISDRAYEQYF.

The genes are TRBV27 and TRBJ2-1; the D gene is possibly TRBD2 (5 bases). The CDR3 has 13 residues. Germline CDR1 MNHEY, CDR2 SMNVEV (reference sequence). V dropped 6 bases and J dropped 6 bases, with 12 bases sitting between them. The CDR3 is CASSPGLTNEQFF. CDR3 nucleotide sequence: TGTGCCAGCAGCCCCGGACTTACCAATGAGCAGTTCTTC.

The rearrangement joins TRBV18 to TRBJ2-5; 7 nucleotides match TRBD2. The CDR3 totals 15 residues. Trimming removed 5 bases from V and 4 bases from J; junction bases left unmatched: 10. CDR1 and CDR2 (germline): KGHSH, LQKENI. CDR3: CASSYIQAGRETQYF. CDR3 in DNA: TGTGCCAGCTCATATATACAAGCGGGGAGAGAGACCCAGTACTTC.

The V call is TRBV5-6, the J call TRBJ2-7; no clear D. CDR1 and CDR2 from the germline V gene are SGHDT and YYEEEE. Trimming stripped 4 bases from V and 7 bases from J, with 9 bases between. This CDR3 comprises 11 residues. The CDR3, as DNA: TGTGCCAGCAGCCAACACGGGGAGCAGTACTTC. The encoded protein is CASSQHGEQYF. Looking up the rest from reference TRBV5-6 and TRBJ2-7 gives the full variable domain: DAGVTQSPTHLIKTRGQQVTLRCSPKSGHDTVSWYQQALGQGPQFIFQYYEEEERQRGNFPDRFSGHQFPNYSSELNVNALLLGDSALYLCASSQHGEQYFGPGTRLTVT.

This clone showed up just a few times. This CDR3 reads CASSRRINTEAFF. The CDR3 DNA reads TGTGCCAGCAGCAGGAGGATCAACACTGAAGCTTTCTTT. V usage is TRBV9 and J usage is TRBJ1-1, with unresolved D. The germline gives CDR1 SGDLS, CDR2 YYNGEE. Trimming removed 4 bases from V and 2 bases from J, with 9 bases in between. The CDR3 runs 13 residues.

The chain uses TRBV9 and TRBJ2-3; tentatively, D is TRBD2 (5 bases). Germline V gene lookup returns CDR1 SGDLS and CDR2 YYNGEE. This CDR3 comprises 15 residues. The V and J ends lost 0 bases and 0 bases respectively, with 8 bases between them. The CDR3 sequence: CASSVDLASTDTQYF. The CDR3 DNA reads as TGTGCCAGCAGCGTAGATCTAGCTAGCACAGATACGCAGTATTTT.

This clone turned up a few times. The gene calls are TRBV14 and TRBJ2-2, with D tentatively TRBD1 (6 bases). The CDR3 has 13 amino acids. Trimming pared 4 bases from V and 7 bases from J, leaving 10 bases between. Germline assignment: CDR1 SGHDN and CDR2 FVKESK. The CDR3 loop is CASSPQQGGELFF. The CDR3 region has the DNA TGTGCCAGCAGCCCACAACAGGGCGGGGAGCTGTTTTTT.

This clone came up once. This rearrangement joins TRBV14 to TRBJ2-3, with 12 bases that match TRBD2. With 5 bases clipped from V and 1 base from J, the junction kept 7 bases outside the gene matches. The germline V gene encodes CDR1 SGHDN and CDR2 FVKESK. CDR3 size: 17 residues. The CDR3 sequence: CASSTRTSGVGTDTQYF. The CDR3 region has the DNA TGTGCCAGCAGCACCCGGACTAGCGGGGTTGGCACAGATACGCAGTATTTT.

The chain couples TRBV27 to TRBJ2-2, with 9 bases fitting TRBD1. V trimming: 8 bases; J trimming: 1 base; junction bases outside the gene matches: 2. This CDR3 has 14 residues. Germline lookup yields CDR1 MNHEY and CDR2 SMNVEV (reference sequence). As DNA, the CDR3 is TGTGCCAGCCGACAGGGGGGGAACACCGGGGAGCTGTTTTTT. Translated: CASRQGGNTGELFF.